This T cell receptor (beta chain) is from a study of blood T cell repertoires in COVID-19. Study-level information: COVID-19 samples, acute and convalescent, were from the United States, Italy and Spain.

This clone was found a few times. As processed by the authors: Researchers report that nucleated cell counts were estimated from reference gene primer amplification. Only in-frame clones appear in the TCRdb table, and some are missing; sequencing was by immunoSEQ multiplex PCR. V and J calls and clone size are those listed in that table; D and trimming were worked out from the DNA. The profile shows about 150,000 clones, roughly 80% of them singletons. What was sequenced was peripheral blood. This TCR came from a man older than 75 with acute or convalescent COVID-19.

In DNA form, the CDR3 reads TGCAGCGTTGAAATTTCGGGACAGGGGGTTGGCTACACCTTC. Translated: CSVEISGQGVGYTF. The chain has TRBV29-1 and TRBJ1-2; 11 positions agree with TRBD1. J was trimmed by 7 bases and V by 2 bases; bases with no gene match: 6. Germline values: CDR1 SQVTM, CDR2 ANQGSEA. The CDR3 consists of 14 residues.